Described below is a single TCR beta chain sequence and its context. Germline V gene lookup returns CDR1 DFQATT and CDR2 SNEGSKA (reference sequence). Trimming cost V 5 bases and J 4 bases; bases outside gene matches: 6. CDR3 size: 15 residues. The data were taken from a study of spatial heterogeneity in lung cancer. Every molecule of TCR cDNA had its own unique molecular identifier. Each CDR3 protein gets one entry after TCRdb re-called the 5' RACE reads with MiXCR. The sample records approximately 40,000 distinct CDR3 sequences, approximately 5.2% being singletons. Time point meaning: sample taken at primary tumor resection. Unsorted whole RNA of tumor, nontumor lung or frozen PBMC was sequenced. Untreated early-stage non-small cell lung cancer patients, around 72 in total, were the donors.

The specimen was PBMCs, collected at surgery. This chain connects TRBV20-1 to TRBJ2-3; 13 nucleotides align to TRBD2. This sequence originates from a female donor with early-stage non-small cell lung cancer. For the CDR3, the DNA is TGCAGTGCTTCCCGGACTAGCGGGGGATCAGATACGCAGTATTTT. The encoded protein is CSASRTSGGSDTQYF.